The 20 T cell receptor beta chains below come from one sample, sequenced in a study of T cells in tumors after PD-1 blockade. Profiling relied on immunoSEQ multiplex PCR, and the TCRdb table lists in-frame clones only, not all of them. The top ten hold around 15% of the sample, which has 60,000 or so clones, around 80% seen once. This sample comprised PBMCs, obtained before anti-PD-1 treatment. The origin of the receptors is a human donor with basal cell carcinoma.

The chain recombines TRBV6-1 with TRBJ1-6; D gene ambiguous. CDR1 is MNHNS, CDR2 SASEGT, per germline. This CDR3 contains 15 residues. Deletions cut 0 bases from V and 6 bases from J, with 9 bases between. The CDR3 is CASSEALQSNSPLHF. The CDR3 bases are TGTGCCAGCAGTGAAGCGCTTCAGAGTAATTCACCCCTCCACTTT.

This chain connects TRBV12-3 or TRBV12-4 to TRBJ1-6; 7 bases align to TRBD1. This CDR3 region has 12 residues. Trimming removed 4 bases from V and 15 bases from J; junction bases left unmatched: 6. CDR3 in amino acids: CASSSGQRNLHF. Here the CDR3 DNA reads TGTGCCAGCAGTTCGGGACAGAGGAACCTCCACTTT.

The rearrangement joins TRBV12-5 to TRBJ2-3; either TRBD1 or TRBD2 may fit D (5 bases each). CDR1 LGHNT and CDR2 FRNRAP come from the germline V gene. The CDR3 is 14 residues long. V gave up 6 bases and J gave up 4 bases, with 14 bases separating them. The CDR3 nucleotides are TGTGCTAGTGGAAGGGACCGAAGCTCAGATACGCAGTATTTT. It codes for CASGRDRSSDTQYF.

This chain connects TRBV5-6 to TRBJ2-7, with TRBD2 as a possible D gene (7 bases). The CDR3 length is 15 residues. Trimming stripped 7 bases from V and 0 bases from J, with 17 bases between. Germline V CDR1 and CDR2: SGHDT, YYEEEE. For the CDR3, the DNA is TGTGCCAGCGGGGCGAGGGGGGGCCGCTCCTACGAGCAGTACTTC. This codes for CASGARGGRSYEQYF.

The rearrangement uses TRBV27 and TRBJ2-3, with 8 bases that match TRBD1. The CDR3 sequence is 14 residues long. The V gene's germline CDR1 is MNHEY and CDR2 SMNVEV (reference sequence). Germline trimming cut 5 bases from V and 4 bases from J; bases unmatched to any gene: 5. The CDR3 loop reads CASSSRGRPDTQYF. CDR3 in DNA: TGTGCCAGCAGTAGCAGGGGGCGCCCAGATACGCAGTATTTT.

This chain connects TRBV4-1 to TRBJ2-1; possibly TRBD2 for D (6 bases). V gave up 0 bases and J gave up 8 bases, with 20 bases separating them. Germline V lookup: CDR1 MGHRA, CDR2 YSYEKL. The CDR3 has 17 residues. The CDR3 sequence: CASSQDLGLRKRDEQFF. DNA of the CDR3: TGCGCCAGCAGCCAAGACCTAGGACTAAGAAAGAGGGATGAGCAGTTCTTC.

The rearrangement joins TRBV2 to TRBJ1-5; D gene ambiguous. V gave up 7 bases and J gave up 4 bases, with 11 bases separating them. Germline assignment: CDR1 SNHLY and CDR2 FYNNEI. The CDR3 is made up of 13 amino acids. The CDR3 sequence is CASTVSGNQPQHF. For the CDR3, the DNA is TGTGCCAGCACTGTCTCGGGGAATCAGCCCCAGCATTTT.

The CDR3 reads CASSLVLGNANTGELFF. CDR3 nucleotide sequence: TGTGCCAGCAGCTTGGTTTTAGGGAACGCGAACACCGGGGAGCTGTTTTTT. The genes are TRBV5-6 and TRBJ2-2, with unresolved D. There are 17 residues in the CDR3. The germline gives CDR1 SGHDT, CDR2 YYEEEE. V was shortened by 0 bases and J by 0 bases, with 12 bases between the two germline ends. The whole variable domain, filled in from reference TRBV5-6 and TRBJ2-2, reads DAGVTQSPTHLIKTRGQQVTLRCSPKSGHDTVSWYQQALGQGPQFIFQYYEEEERQRGNFPDRFSGHQFPNYSSELNVNALLLGDSALYLCASSLVLGNANTGELFFGEGSRLTVL.

The chain employs TRBV18 and TRBJ2-7; maybe TRBD1 (5 bases). The CDR3 sequence is 14 residues long. The germline gives CDR1 KGHSH, CDR2 LQKENI. Trimming took off 5 bases at V and 5 bases at J, with 16 bases between the two ends. The CDR3 DNA follows: TGTGCCAGCTCAGCGGCCCAGGGCCTGAACGAGCAGTACTTC. Protein sequence: CASSAAQGLNEQYF.

V usage is TRBV6-6 and J usage is TRBJ1-1; tentatively, D is TRBD1 (5 bases). Germline V gives CDR1 MNHNY, CDR2 SVGAGI (reference sequence). The CDR3 has 14 amino acids. Trimming shortened V by 5 bases and J by 2 bases, and 12 bases separated the two germline ends. CDR3: CASSDQDKNTEAFF. In nucleotides, the CDR3 is TGTGCCAGCAGTGACCAGGACAAAAACACTGAAGCTTTCTTT.

The V gene is TRBV12-5, the J gene TRBJ1-1; the D is unclear. This CDR3 region has 14 residues. V lost 3 bases to trimming and J lost 0 bases, with 8 bases between them. Germline V lookup: CDR1 LGHNT, CDR2 FRNRAP. The DNA for the CDR3 is TGTGCTAGTGGTTTTGGAGGAATGAACACTGAAGCTTTCTTT. Translation gives CASGFGGMNTEAFF.

The chain is built from TRBV7-3 and TRBJ1-1; D is unclear. V lost 4 bases and J 1 base, leaving 7 bases between the germline ends. The CDR3 has 13 amino acids. Germline V lookup: CDR1 SGHTA, CDR2 FQGTGA. Here the CDR3 reads CASSSTPNTEAFF. CDR3 DNA sequence: TGTGCCAGCAGCTCGACACCGAACACTGAAGCTTTCTTT.

The CDR3 is CASSSRGVETDTQYF. CDR3 nucleotide sequence: TGTGCCAGCAGCTCAAGGGGGGTCGAGACAGATACGCAGTATTTT. V is TRBV7-2 and J is TRBJ2-3; D may correspond to TRBD1 or TRBD2 (6 bases each). Trimming shortened V by 4 bases and J by 3 bases, and 14 bases separated the two germline ends. The CDR3 is 15 residues long. Germline CDR1 reads SGHTA; CDR2 reads FQGNSA.

This chain uses TRBV3-1 (or the pseudogene TRBV3-2) with TRBJ2-3, with a weak D call TRBD2 (5 bases). This CDR3 contains 12 residues. V was pared by 4 bases and J by 9 bases, with 11 bases between. Germline V gene data show CDR1 as LGHDT and CDR2 as YNNKEL (reference sequence). The CDR3 DNA reads as TGTGCCAGCAGCCCGTCCGGAGGAACGCAGTATTTT. It codes for CASSPSGGTQYF.

The chain combines TRBV5-6 with TRBJ2-7; 7 bases line up with TRBD1. The CDR3 totals 16 residues. Germline V gene data show CDR1 as SGHDT and CDR2 as YYEEEE. V was pared by 1 base and J by 0 bases, with 7 bases of the junction left unmatched. The CDR3 nucleotides read TGTGCCAGCAGCTTGTCCGGGACAGACTTCTCCTACGAGCAGTACTTC. It codes for CASSLSGTDFSYEQYF.

The chain combines TRBV10-3 with TRBJ1-5; 7 bases match TRBD1. CDR1 ENHRY and CDR2 SYGVKD come from the germline V gene. V trimming: 4 bases; J trimming: 1 base; junction bases outside the gene matches: 10. CDR3 length: 17 amino acids. CDR3 in amino acids: CAISGRATGESNQPQHF. CDR3 bases: TGTGCCATCAGTGGAAGGGCCACAGGGGAAAGCAATCAGCCCCAGCATTTT.

The chain combines TRBV6-5 with TRBJ1-3, with no clear D. The V end was cut by 6 bases, the J end by 0 bases, with 12 bases between. The V gene's germline CDR1 is MNHEY and CDR2 SVGAGI. The CDR3 is 15 residues long. The CDR3 loop reads CASRREGASGNTIYF. In DNA form, the CDR3 reads TGTGCCAGCAGGCGCGAGGGAGCCTCTGGAAACACCATATATTTT.

This clone was counted a few times. The rearrangement uses TRBV20-1 and TRBJ1-1; D gene ambiguous. V was clipped by 3 bases and J by 10 bases, with 15 bases between them. The germline CDR1 and CDR2 sequences are DFQATT and SNEGSKA (reference sequence). The CDR3 contains 12 residues. The CDR3 DNA is TGCAGTGCTAGTCCTGATGGAGGGCGAGCTTTCTTT. It yields the protein CSASPDGGRAFF.

The chain combines TRBV9 with TRBJ1-1; the D is unclear. The CDR3 is made up of 13 amino acids. Germline values: CDR1 SGDLS, CDR2 YYNGEE. V was pared by 3 bases and J by 0 bases, with 6 bases between. The CDR3 region is CASSGEMNTEAFF. In DNA form, the CDR3 reads TGTGCCAGCAGCGGGGAAATGAACACTGAAGCTTTCTTT.

The chain employs TRBV7-8 and TRBJ2-7; 7 positions match TRBD1. CDR1 is SGHVS and CDR2 is FQNEAQ in the germline V gene. The CDR3 length is 16 residues. V lost 4 bases, J lost 2 bases, and 11 bases stayed unmatched. The CDR3 protein is CASSSTTGHNPYEQYF. CDR3 coding DNA: TGTGCCAGCAGCTCGACGACAGGGCACAACCCCTACGAGCAGTACTTC.